Below, one T cell receptor beta chain is given with its context. This entry is derived from a study of OX40 agonist ivuxolimab in advanced cancers. Study-wide background: Given to patients was ivuxolimab, an agonistic anti-OX40 (CD134) antibody.

Sampled blood was obtained at baseline, cycle 4 day 1, and cycle 7 day 1. The CDR3 is 17 amino acids. The V gene's germline CDR1 is SGHNT and CDR2 YYREEE (reference sequence). V was cut by 4 bases and J by 0 bases, with 18 bases left in between. Generated by immunoSEQ multiplex PCR, the TCRdb table keeps only in-frame clones and is missing some. The sample records under 80,000 clones, approximately 89% being singletons. Sequenced material: CD4+ or CD8+ T cells sorted from blood, taken in a trial of the OX40 agonist ivuxolimab. This sequence was found in an adult with an advanced solid tumor such as melanoma, head and neck, liver or kidney cancer. The chain couples TRBV5-4 to TRBJ2-3, with D tentatively TRBD2 (5 bases). CDR3 loop: CASSTPAPGVSTDTQYF. The CDR3 nucleotides read TGTGCCAGCAGCACCCCCGCCCCCGGGGTCAGCACAGATACGCAGTATTTT.